The 30 T cell receptor beta chains in this list originate from one sample, sequenced in a study of shared clonotypes between healthy human individuals. TCRdb keeps only in-frame clones here, not all; method: immunoSEQ multiplex PCR. This table holds a few hundred thousand clones, around 72% found once. Material for sequencing was memory CD4+ T cells sorted from blood. The subset: CD45RA-negative fraction. Every receptor here comes from a man aged 25-40 years in good health.

The V and J genes are TRBV6-5 and TRBJ2-1; D remains ambiguous. The germline V gene encodes CDR1 MNHEY and CDR2 SVGAGI. The germline V and J ends were trimmed by 7 bases and 10 bases, with 20 bases remaining between them. This CDR3 has 14 residues. CDR3 in amino acids: CASTLGSYLGEQFF. CDR3 DNA: TGTGCCAGCACCCTAGGATCCTATCTCGGGGAGCAGTTCTTC.

J is TRBJ1-1 and V is TRBV6-1; D is possibly TRBD1 (5 bases). Germline assignment: CDR1 MNHNS and CDR2 SASEGT. The CDR3 length is 16 residues. The germline V and J ends were trimmed by 4 bases and 2 bases, with 17 bases remaining between them. CDR3 in amino acids: CASSGGWAGSNTEAFF. The CDR3 DNA follows: TGTGCCAGCAGTGGAGGATGGGCAGGGTCAAACACTGAAGCTTTCTTT.

The chain has TRBV10-3 and TRBJ2-7, with 10 bases fitting TRBD2. The V gene end was trimmed by 6 bases and the J gene end by 0 bases; junction bases not matched to a gene: 8. In germline, CDR1 is ENHRY, CDR2 SYGVKD. There are 16 residues in the CDR3. The DNA for the CDR3 is TGTGCCATCAGCCCTCATTTAGCGGGAGGCTCCTACGAGCAGTACTTC. As protein: CAISPHLAGGSYEQYF.

The genes are TRBV6-5 and TRBJ2-4; D remains ambiguous. CDR1 is MNHEY, CDR2 SVGAGI, per germline. V lost 0 bases and J lost 0, with 9 bases in between. This CDR3 has 16 amino acids. CDR3 residues: CASSYSHNLAKNIQYF. The DNA for the CDR3 is TGTGCCAGCAGTTACTCGCACAACCTAGCCAAAAACATTCAGTACTTC.

J is TRBJ2-4 and V is TRBV19; tentative D call: TRBD1 (5 bases). Germline V gene data show CDR1 as LNHDA and CDR2 as SQIVND (reference sequence). V lost 7 bases and J 4 bases, leaving 11 bases between the germline ends. CDR3 size: 13 residues. Here the CDR3 DNA reads TGTGCCAGTAATGGGGCAGCAAAAAACATTCAGTACTTC. Translated, it gives CASNGAAKNIQYF.

The V and J genes are TRBV6-1 and TRBJ2-2, with TRBD1 identical over 7 bases. Germline assignment: CDR1 MNHNS and CDR2 SASEGT. CDR3 length: 16 amino acids. J lost 4 bases, V lost 0 bases, and 5 bases had no gene match. The CDR3 DNA is TGTGCCAGCAGTGAAGCGAGGGGGCGCGGCACCGGGGAGCTGTTTTTT. Its protein is CASSEARGRGTGELFF.

This clone was detected only once. This sequence joins TRBV7-2 and TRBJ2-2; perhaps TRBD1 as D (5 bases). The V end lost 5 bases, the J end lost 3 bases, and 10 bases lay between the germline ends. There are 14 residues in the CDR3. Germline V gene sequence: CDR1 SGHTA, CDR2 FQGNSA. CDR3 sequence (DNA): TGTGCCAGCAGCCAGACAGTTTACACCGGGGAGCTGTTTTTT. Protein: CASSQTVYTGELFF.

The V and J genes are TRBV14 and TRBJ2-7; D is unresolved. V lost 4 bases, J lost 3 bases, and 10 bases lay in between. Germline lookup yields CDR1 SGHDN and CDR2 FVKESK. The CDR3 spans 13 residues. This CDR3 reads CASSRAGHYEQYF. In DNA, the CDR3 is TGTGCCAGCAGCCGGGCCGGCCACTACGAGCAGTACTTC.

This sequence joins TRBV7-9 and TRBJ2-3, with TRBD2 matching over 7 bases. Trimming removed 0 bases from V and 6 bases from J; junction bases left unmatched: 6. Germline-derived CDR1 and CDR2 are SEHNR and FQNEAQ (reference sequence). CDR3 size: 15 residues. The CDR3 bases are TGTGCCAGCAGCTTAGCGGGAGGGACCAGGGATACGCAGTATTTT. Translation: CASSLAGGTRDTQYF.

The sample holds a few counts of this clone. This chain uses TRBV29-1 with TRBJ2-7; no firm D call. Germline V gene lookup returns CDR1 SQVTM and CDR2 ANQGSEA. The CDR3 loop spans 15 amino acids. Trimming shortened V by 5 bases and J by 7 bases, and 24 bases separated the two germline ends. This chain's CDR3 is CSVNGAIGSGREQYF. DNA of the CDR3: TGCAGCGTTAATGGAGCAATCGGGTCAGGTCGAGAGCAGTACTTC.

J is TRBJ2-6 and V is TRBV29-1; TRBD1 matches 9 bases. Losses at the gene ends were 7 bases for V and 3 bases for J; bases not matched to a gene: 10. The germline CDR1 and CDR2 sequences are SQVTM and ANQGSEA. This CDR3 region has 16 residues. DNA of the CDR3: TGCAGCGATCCGGGACAGGGTATGCGTGGGGCCAACGTCCTGACTTTC. It codes for CSDPGQGMRGANVLTF.

The chain combines TRBV29-1 with TRBJ1-4; D not resolved. Per germline, CDR1 SQVTM and CDR2 ANQGSEA. This CDR3 is 11 amino acids long. V was pared by 6 bases and J by 13 bases, with 15 bases between. DNA of the CDR3: TGCAGCGTATGGGGAGGGCAGTCACTGTTTTTT. Residues: CSVWGGQSLFF.

This clone was seen once. The rearrangement links TRBV28 to TRBJ2-7; the D is unclear. V dropped 6 bases and J dropped 2 bases, with 14 bases sitting between them. This CDR3 is 14 amino acids long. Germline V gives CDR1 MDHEN, CDR2 SYDVKM. In DNA form, the CDR3 reads TGTGCCAGCAGGAGACAAGGCAAAACCTACGAGCAGTACTTC. Translation gives CASRRQGKTYEQYF.

This chain connects TRBV28 to TRBJ2-3; unclear D gene. This CDR3 is built from 12 residues. Germline V CDR1 and CDR2: MDHEN, SYDVKM. V was pared by 5 bases and J by 6 bases, with 9 bases between. CDR3 amino acids: CASSLLQDTQYF. DNA of the CDR3: TGTGCCAGCAGTCTCCTTCAGGATACGCAGTATTTT. Filled out from reference TRBV28 and TRBJ2-3, the complete variable domain reads DVKVTQSSRYLVKRTGEKVFLECVQDMDHENMFWYRQDPGLGLRLIYFSYDVKMKEKGDIPEGYSVSREKKERFSLILESASTNQTSMYLCASSLLQDTQYFGPGTRLTVL.

As to this clone: The sample carries other DNA sequences with the same CDR3. The chain carries TRBV7-9 and TRBJ2-3, with 8 nucleotides matching TRBD1. The CDR3 length is 16 residues. J lost 2 bases, V lost 5 bases, and 9 bases had no gene match. From germline, CDR1 is SEHNR and CDR2 FQNEAQ (reference sequence). The CDR3 sequence is CASSQGTGEPTDTQYF. The CDR3 DNA reads TGTGCCAGCAGCCAGGGGACAGGAGAGCCCACAGATACGCAGTATTTT.

This chain joins TRBV7-9 and TRBJ2-4; the D gene is possibly TRBD2 (5 bases). Trimming cost V 6 bases and J 0 bases, with 15 bases left between them. Germline CDR1 is SEHNR and CDR2 is FQNEAQ (reference sequence). The CDR3 sequence is 16 residues long. The CDR3 nucleotides read TGTGCCAGCAGTCGGATAGAGGGCATAGCCAAAAACATTCAGTACTTC. It specifies CASSRIEGIAKNIQYF.

The genes are TRBV5-1 and TRBJ1-1, with 7 bases identical to TRBD1. CDR1 is SGHRS, CDR2 YFSETQ, per germline. V lost 0 bases, J lost 5 bases, and 7 bases stayed unmatched. The CDR3 covers 15 residues. CDR3 loop: CASSLAPGGGTEAFF. CDR3 nucleotides: TGCGCCAGCAGCTTGGCTCCAGGGGGTGGGACTGAAGCTTTCTTT.

This clone was counted only a few times. This same CDR3 is encoded by further DNA sequences in the sample. This chain connects TRBV7-9 to TRBJ2-7; 13 bases map to TRBD2. The CDR3 contains 14 residues. Germline trimming cut 5 bases from V and 5 bases from J; bases unmatched to any gene: 3. CDR1 is SEHNR, CDR2 FQNEAQ, per germline (reference sequence). CDR3 sequence: CASSLGLAGDEQYF. CDR3 DNA sequence: TGTGCCAGCAGCCTCGGACTAGCGGGAGACGAGCAGTACTTC. Complete variable domain (other parts from reference TRBV7-9 and TRBJ2-7): DTGVSQNPRHKITKRGQNVTFRCDPISEHNRLYWYRQTLGQGPEFLTYFQNEAQLEKSRLLSDRFSAERPKGSFSTLEIQRTEQGDSAMYLCASSLGLAGDEQYFGPGTRLTVT.

The rearrangement joins TRBV19 to TRBJ1-1; D gene uncertain. The CDR3 loop spans 12 amino acids. Trimming pared 7 bases from V and 1 base from J, leaving 7 bases between. Germline values: CDR1 LNHDA, CDR2 SQIVND (reference sequence). DNA for the CDR3: TGTGCCAGTACCCCGAGGAACACTGAAGCTTTCTTT. Translating it yields CASTPRNTEAFF.

With respect to this clone: A much larger clonotype is one base distant, so this may be a read error. J is TRBJ1-2 and V is TRBV7-8, with unresolved D. The germline V gene has CDR1 SGHVS and CDR2 FQNEAQ. The length of the CDR3 is 12 residues. V lost 1 base, J lost 5 bases, and 5 bases lay in between. CDR3 bases: TGTGCCAGCAGCTTAGATGGATATGGCTACACCTTC. Its protein is CASSLDGYGYTF.

The chain is built from TRBV29-1 and TRBJ2-2; 7 positions agree with TRBD1. The germline CDR1 and CDR2 sequences are SQVTM and ANQGSEA. The CDR3 length is 15 residues. The ends lost 4 bases at V and 2 bases at J; junction bases unmatched: 7. CDR3 sequence reads: CSVGHRGHNTGELFF. The CDR3 coding sequence is TGCAGCGTTGGACACAGGGGCCATAACACCGGGGAGCTGTTTTTT.

This chain uses TRBV7-9 with TRBJ1-4, with D perhaps TRBD1 (6 bases). Deletions cut 1 base from V and 7 bases from J, with 16 bases between. Germline V gene data show CDR1 as SEHNR and CDR2 as FQNEAQ (reference sequence). This CDR3 has 16 amino acids. The CDR3 region is CASSLGGGWLSEKLFF. The CDR3 nucleotides are TGTGCCAGCAGCTTAGGAGGGGGTTGGCTGTCTGAAAAACTGTTTTTT. Full variable domain (missing parts from reference TRBV7-9 and TRBJ1-4): DTGVSQNPRHKITKRGQNVTFRCDPISEHNRLYWYRQTLGQGPEFLTYFQNEAQLEKSRLLSDRFSAERPKGSFSTLEIQRTEQGDSAMYLCASSLGGGWLSEKLFFGSGTQLSVL.

V usage is TRBV18 and J usage is TRBJ1-2; 8 bases map to TRBD1. The CDR3 runs 18 residues. Germline V CDR1 and CDR2: KGHSH, LQKENI. The ends lost 1 base at V and 0 bases at J; junction bases unmatched: 10. CDR3 bases: TGTGCCAGCTCACCACTCAGAGGACAGGGACGAACTAACTATGGCTACACCTTC. Encoded protein: CASSPLRGQGRTNYGYTF.

The J gene is TRBJ2-7, the V gene TRBV9; 7 bases agree with TRBD2. Losses at the gene ends were 6 bases for V and 3 bases for J; bases not matched to a gene: 9. Germline CDR1 reads SGDLS; CDR2 reads YYNGEE. CDR3 length: 14 residues. This CDR3 is CASNSGTNDYEQYF. The CDR3 DNA is TGTGCCAGCAACTCCGGGACTAACGACTACGAGCAGTACTTC.

The chain joins TRBV18 to TRBJ1-1, with D perhaps matching TRBD1 (6 bases). Deletions cut 5 bases from V and 2 bases from J, with 9 bases between. CDR1 KGHSH and CDR2 LQKENI come from the germline V gene. There are 13 residues in the CDR3. The CDR3 here is CASSTDRNTEAFF. CDR3 bases: TGTGCCAGCTCAACGGACAGAAACACTGAAGCTTTCTTT.

The chain recombines TRBV2 with TRBJ2-1, with D maybe TRBD2 (6 bases). Trimming removed 8 bases at V and 8 bases at J, with 16 bases between. CDR1 and CDR2 (germline): SNHLY, FYNNEI. This CDR3 is built from 13 residues. The CDR3 here is CASRGGGVDEQFF. CDR3 sequence (DNA): TGTGCCAGCCGGGGCGGCGGGGTGGATGAGCAGTTCTTC.

This clone was seen more than once but under ten times. The rearrangement links TRBV6-6 to TRBJ2-7; perhaps TRBD1 as D (5 bases). V gave up 0 bases and J gave up 6 bases, with 9 bases separating them. From germline, CDR1 is MNHNY and CDR2 SVGAGI (reference sequence). The CDR3 has 13 residues. For the CDR3, the DNA is TGTGCCAGCAGTTACTCTCCAGGGTCCGAGCAGTACTTC. This encodes CASSYSPGSEQYF.

The V call is TRBV7-8, the J call TRBJ2-5; D not resolved. CDR1 and CDR2 (germline): SGHVS, FQNEAQ. This CDR3 comprises 13 residues. The V gene lost 7 bases and the J gene lost 4 bases, with 13 bases spanning the gap. CDR3 sequence (DNA): TGTGCCAGCATCACATGGGGTCTAGAGACCCAGTACTTC. Its translation: CASITWGLETQYF.

The chain has TRBV1 and TRBJ2-3; the D call TRBD2 from the table was never checked on the DNA. TRBV1 is a pseudogene locus. The CDR3 is 17 residues long. CDR3 residues: CTSSQRTQSAVTDTQYF. CDR3 coding DNA: TGCACCAGCAGCCAAAGGACTCAATCCGCCGTTACAGATACGCAGTATTTT.

The chain is built from TRBV7-3 and TRBJ2-7; 8 bases fit TRBD1. The length of the CDR3 is 13 residues. Germline V CDR1 and CDR2: SGHTA, FQGTGA. V lost 2 bases to trimming and J lost 6 bases; unmatched junction nucleotides: 3. The CDR3 DNA follows: TGTGCCAGCAGCTTACAGGGGGCGGCCGAGCAGTACTTC. Encoded protein: CASSLQGAAEQYF.